What follows are 14 T cell receptor beta chains derived from one specimen sequenced in a study of blood T cell repertoires in COVID-19. Method: immunoSEQ multiplex PCR; TCRdb's copy keeps in-frame clones and lacks some. Here the sample spans about 260,000 clones, 80% to 90% being singletons. Sequenced: PBMCs or T cells enriched from blood (not recorded which). The receptor set was obtained from a man in his thirties or forties with acute COVID-19.

V and J are TRBV28 and TRBJ1-6; 7 nucleotides match TRBD1. The CDR3 is 15 residues long. The J segment lost 8 bases and the V segment lost 5 bases, leaving 9 bases of the junction unmatched. Germline V CDR1 and CDR2: MDHEN, SYDVKM. In nucleotides, the CDR3 is TGTGCCAGCAGTAGATTAGCAGGGGGAGATTCACCCCTCCACTTT. This translates into CASSRLAGGDSPLHF.

This chain uses TRBV27 with TRBJ1-5, with 9 bases matching TRBD1. V gave up 6 bases and J gave up 2 bases; unmatched junction bases: 5. Germline CDR1 is MNHEY and CDR2 is SMNVEV (reference sequence). The CDR3 contains 15 residues. Written as DNA, the CDR3 is TGTGCCAGCAGAAAGACAGGGGGAGGCAATCAGCCCCAGCATTTT. This translates into CASRKTGGGNQPQHF.

This clone has more than one count but fewer than ten. The CDR3 protein is CASSLGQGARSPLHF. CDR3 coding DNA: TGCGCCAGCAGCTTGGGACAGGGGGCTAGGTCACCCCTCCACTTT. This rearrangement joins TRBV5-1 to TRBJ1-6, with 10 positions matching TRBD1. With V trimmed by 0 bases and J by 10 bases, 4 bases remained unmatched. The germline V gene encodes CDR1 SGHRS and CDR2 YFSETQ. CDR3 size: 15 residues.

This clone was counted ten times or more. The chain links TRBV7-8 to TRBJ2-2; possibly TRBD1 for D (5 bases). Trimming took off 1 base at V and 2 bases at J, with 8 bases between the two ends. There are 15 residues in the CDR3. The germline V gene has CDR1 SGHVS and CDR2 FQNEAQ. This CDR3 reads CASSLGQLNTGELFF. The CDR3 nucleotides are TGTGCCAGCAGCTTAGGACAGCTTAACACCGGGGAGCTGTTTTTT.

V usage is TRBV7-2 and J usage is TRBJ1-2; 8 bases match TRBD1. After removal of 5 bases from V and 4 bases from J, the junction contained 3 bases not matched to a gene. The germline V gene encodes CDR1 SGHTA and CDR2 FQGNSA. The CDR3 contains 13 residues. The CDR3 DNA is TGTGCCAGCAGCGCAACAGGGGGCTATGGCTACACCTTC. It codes for CASSATGGYGYTF.

The rearrangement links TRBV6-5 to TRBJ1-4; no clear D gene. Germline values: CDR1 MNHEY, CDR2 SVGAGI. Trimming left V 7 bases short and J 8 bases short, with 14 bases between. There are 13 residues in the CDR3. The CDR3 sequence is CASMRQVKEKLFF. The DNA of the CDR3 is TGTGCCAGCATGCGCCAGGTAAAAGAAAAACTGTTTTTT.

The chain combines TRBV28 with TRBJ1-1, with D uncertain. CDR1 MDHEN and CDR2 SYDVKM come from the germline V gene. This CDR3 contains 11 residues. V was pared by 7 bases and J by 4 bases, with 7 bases between. The CDR3 spells CASTGSTEAFF. The DNA for the CDR3 is TGTGCCAGCACAGGTAGCACTGAAGCTTTCTTT. Combining the CDR3 with reference TRBV28 and TRBJ1-1 gives the whole variable domain DVKVTQSSRYLVKRTGEKVFLECVQDMDHENMFWYRQDPGLGLRLIYFSYDVKMKEKGDIPEGYSVSREKKERFSLILESASTNQTSMYLCASTGSTEAFFGQGTRLTVV.

The chain carries TRBV25-1 and TRBJ1-6, with D possibly TRBD1 on 6 matching bases. The germline gives CDR1 MGHDK, CDR2 SYGVNS. The CDR3 has 17 amino acids. Trimming shortened V by 4 bases and J by 0 bases, and 13 bases separated the two germline ends. CDR3 amino acids: CASSGQAISSYNSPLHF. In nucleotides, the CDR3 is TGTGCCAGCAGTGGACAGGCGATCAGCTCCTATAATTCACCCCTCCACTTT. The complete variable domain, with remaining parts taken from reference TRBV25-1 and TRBJ1-6, reads EADIYQTPRYLVIGTGKKITLECSQTMGHDKMYWYQQDPGMELHLIHYSYGVNSTEKGDLSSESTVSRIRTEHFPLTLESARPSHTSQYLCASSGQAISSYNSPLHFGNGTRLTVT.

This clone was seen a single time. This sequence joins TRBV4-3 and TRBJ1-5; 7 bases line up with TRBD1. The V gene end was trimmed by 0 bases and the J gene end by 3 bases; junction bases not matched to a gene: 2. Germline loops: CDR1 LGHNA, CDR2 YSLEER. CDR3 length: 15 residues. The CDR3 sequence: CASSQDTGDNQPQHF. CDR3 coding DNA: TGCGCCAGCAGCCAAGATACAGGGGACAATCAGCCCCAGCATTTT.

The chain employs TRBV27 and TRBJ1-5; possibly TRBD1 for D (6 bases). Germline CDR1 is MNHEY and CDR2 is SMNVEV (reference sequence). The CDR3 has 13 residues. V lost 2 bases to trimming and J lost 7 bases, with 9 bases between them. CDR3 amino acids: CASSLQGFQPQHF. In DNA form, the CDR3 reads TGTGCCAGCAGTTTACAGGGGTTCCAGCCCCAGCATTTT.

The chain links TRBV11-2 to TRBJ1-2; the match to TRBD1 covers 7 bases. V trimming: 2 bases; J trimming: 6 bases; junction bases outside the gene matches: 12. Germline CDR1 reads SGHAT; CDR2 reads FQNNGV. This CDR3 is 16 amino acids long. The CDR3 region is CASSLILGGQNNGYTF. The CDR3 DNA reads as TGTGCCAGCAGCTTAATATTAGGGGGACAGAATAATGGCTACACCTTC.

The sample holds one count of this clone. Other DNA sequences of this sample code for an identical CDR3. J is TRBJ1-5 and V is TRBV19; the match to TRBD1 covers 9 bases. The CDR3 has 14 residues. Germline-derived CDR1 and CDR2 are LNHDA and SQIVND (reference sequence). V trimming: 5 bases; J trimming: 4 bases; junction bases outside the gene matches: 3. The CDR3 nucleotides read TGTGCCAGTAGTTCCGGGACAGGGAATCAGCCCCAGCATTTT. It yields the protein CASSSGTGNQPQHF.

The chain is built from TRBV30 and TRBJ2-7; 9 positions match TRBD2. This CDR3 contains 15 residues. J lost 0 bases, V lost 1 base, and 4 bases had no gene match. Germline V gives CDR1 GTSNPN, CDR2 SVGIG (reference sequence). The CDR3 nucleotides read TGTGCCTGGAGTGCAACTAGCGGGTCCTCCTACGAGCAGTACGTC. As protein: CAWSATSGSSYEQYV.

This chain uses TRBV10-3 with TRBJ2-5; 9 nucleotides align to TRBD1. The CDR3 length is 14 residues. With V trimmed by 5 bases and J by 3 bases, 4 bases remained unmatched. CDR1 and CDR2 (germline): ENHRY, SYGVKD. The CDR3 sequence: CAISRRQGEETQYF. The CDR3 DNA is TGTGCCATCAGTCGGCGACAGGGGGAAGAGACCCAGTACTTC.